A selection of T cell receptor beta chains follows, all from one sample in a study of T cell responses to AZD1222 COVID-19 vaccine. Some clones are missing from TCRdb's copy, which holds only in-frame ones; the method was immunoSEQ multiplex PCR. The top ten hold less than 9% of the sample, which has 86,000 or so clones, about 90% seen once. The sample consisted of peripheral blood, taken 28 days after the second AZD1222 dose. Receptors were obtained from an adult who received the AZD1222 COVID-19 vaccine. The CDR3 runs from the conserved cysteine through the conserved F or W. D genes are given only for firm matches. Rows may omit the clone size; those that give it use once, few, many or a size class.

j_gene: TRBJ2-5; v_gene: TRBV4-3; abundance: few; d_gene: TRBD2; len: 19; CDR3nt: TGCGCCAGCAGCCAAGACTTACCCGGGACTAGACAACTTGAAGAGACCCAGTACTTC; CDR3aa: CASSQDLPGTRQLEETQYF
j_gene: TRBJ2-1; v_gene: TRBV7-9; abundance: -; d_gene: -; len: 12; CDR3nt: TGTGCCAGCACCGACTCCCCCAATGAGCAGTTCTTC; CDR3aa: CASTDSPNEQFF
j_gene: TRBJ1-2; v_gene: TRBV18; abundance: -; d_gene: -; len: 12; CDR3nt: TGTGCCAGCTCACGACAGTCCTATGGCTACACCTTC; CDR3aa: CASSRQSYGYTF
j_gene: TRBJ2-1; v_gene: TRBV19; abundance: -; d_gene: TRBD2; len: 20; CDR3nt: TGTGCCAGTAGAAGACTAGCGGGAGGGCAGCACCCTAGAACGTACAATGAGCAGTTCTTC; CDR3aa: CASRRLAGGQHPRTYNEQFF
j_gene: TRBJ2-1; v_gene: TRBV7-2; abundance: -; d_gene: -; len: 16; CDR3nt: TGTGCCAGCAGCTTAATGGGAGGAGGGGCCTACAATGAGCAGTTCTTC; CDR3aa: CASSLMGGGAYNEQFF
j_gene: TRBJ2-1; v_gene: TRBV4-1; abundance: -; d_gene: -; len: 16; CDR3nt: TGCGCCAGCAGCCAAGTGGGCAGGGCAGGGGCGAGTGAGCAGTTCTTC; CDR3aa: CASSQVGRAGASEQFF
j_gene: TRBJ2-1; v_gene: TRBV28; abundance: -; d_gene: TRBD2; len: 16; CDR3nt: TGTGCCAGCAGTTTTGAGCCGGGACTAGCGGGAAGTGAGCAGTTCTTC; CDR3aa: CASSFEPGLAGSEQFF
j_gene: TRBJ1-3; v_gene: TRBV4-3; abundance: -; d_gene: -; len: 15; CDR3nt: TGCGCCAGCAGCCGAGGGTTAAACGAAATAAACACCATATATTTT; CDR3aa: CASSRGLNEINTIYF
j_gene: TRBJ1-1; v_gene: TRBV2; abundance: once; d_gene: -; len: 13; CDR3nt: TGTGCCAGCACTCGGGGGGCGGGCCCTGAAGCTTTCTTT; CDR3aa: CASTRGAGPEAFF
j_gene: TRBJ2-2; v_gene: TRBV19; abundance: -; d_gene: -; len: 12; CDR3nt: TGTGCCAGCGGGACTGAACACCGGGGAGCTGTTTTT; CDR3aa: CASGTEHRGAVF